Each of the 5 T cell receptor beta chains below was sequenced from the same sample in a study of blood T cell repertoires in COVID-19. TCRdb's table, derived via immunoSEQ multiplex PCR, lists solely in-frame clones and lacks some. The data contain around 250,000 clones, around 90% of them singletons. Sequencing was done on a sample of PBMCs or T cells enriched from blood (not recorded which). These receptor sequences come from a human donor in a cohort exposed to, infected with or recovered from COVID-19 (not recorded which). The donor label of this sample is uncertain.

The chain links TRBV7-2 to TRBJ2-2, with 8 bases fitting TRBD2. This CDR3 region has 17 residues. Trimming removed 1 base from V and 3 bases from J; junction bases left unmatched: 7. The germline gives CDR1 SGHTA, CDR2 FQGNSA. CDR3 loop: CASSLDRLAGYTGELFF. Here the CDR3 DNA reads TGTGCCAGCAGCTTAGATCGGCTAGCGGGTTACACCGGGGAGCTGTTTTTT.

The CDR3 nucleotides are TGCGCCAGCAGCCAAGATATGATGAGCGGGATAGGAAAACTGTTTTTT. Translation: CASSQDMMSGIGKLFF. The chain uses TRBV4-1 and TRBJ1-4; no clear D gene. Trimming removed 0 bases from V and 10 bases from J, with 18 bases in between. The CDR3 covers 16 residues. Germline V CDR1 and CDR2: MGHRA, YSYEKL.

The chain is built from TRBV7-9 and TRBJ1-2; D might be TRBD1 (5 bases). The length of the CDR3 is 14 residues. V was clipped by 0 bases and J by 4 bases, with 9 bases between them. Germline CDR1 reads SEHNR; CDR2 reads FQNEAQ (reference sequence). CDR3 sequence reads: CASSLATAFYGYTF. The CDR3 DNA follows: TGTGCCAGCAGCTTAGCGACAGCTTTCTATGGCTACACCTTC. Supplemented by reference TRBV7-9 and TRBJ1-2, the full variable domain reads DTGVSQNPRHKITKRGQNVTFRCDPISEHNRLYWYRQTLGQGPEFLTYFQNEAQLEKSRLLSDRFSAERPKGSFSTLEIQRTEQGDSAMYLCASSLATAFYGYTFGSGTRLTVV.

This chain uses TRBV12-3 or TRBV12-4 with TRBJ2-5, with 7 bases matching TRBD1. The CDR3 runs to 13 residues. The ends lost 4 bases at V and 5 bases at J; junction bases unmatched: 4. CDR3 protein: CASSSRQGETQYF. CDR3 DNA sequence: TGTGCCAGCAGTTCGCGACAGGGCGAGACCCAGTACTTC.

This chain joins TRBV6-5 and TRBJ1-5, with a tentative D call TRBD1 (5 bases). Germline V gives CDR1 MNHEY, CDR2 SVGAGI. The CDR3 totals 13 residues. Trimming shortened V by 6 bases and J by 7 bases, and 13 bases separated the two germline ends. The CDR3 region has the DNA TGTGCCAGCAGGGCCGGGGGAGGGCAGCCCCAGCATTTT. It yields the protein CASRAGGGQPQHF.